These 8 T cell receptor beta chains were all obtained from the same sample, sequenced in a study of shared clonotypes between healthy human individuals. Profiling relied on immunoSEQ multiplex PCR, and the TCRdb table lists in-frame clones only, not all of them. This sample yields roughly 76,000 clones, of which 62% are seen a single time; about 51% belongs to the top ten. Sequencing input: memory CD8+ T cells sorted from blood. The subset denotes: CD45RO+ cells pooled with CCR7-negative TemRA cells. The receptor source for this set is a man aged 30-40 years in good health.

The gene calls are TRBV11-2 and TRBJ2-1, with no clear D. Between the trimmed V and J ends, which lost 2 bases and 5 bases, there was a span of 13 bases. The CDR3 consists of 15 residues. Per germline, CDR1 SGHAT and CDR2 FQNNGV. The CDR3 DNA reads TGTGCCAGCAGCTTATGGTTAGCTAGAAACAATGAGCAGTTCTTC. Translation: CASSLWLARNNEQFF.

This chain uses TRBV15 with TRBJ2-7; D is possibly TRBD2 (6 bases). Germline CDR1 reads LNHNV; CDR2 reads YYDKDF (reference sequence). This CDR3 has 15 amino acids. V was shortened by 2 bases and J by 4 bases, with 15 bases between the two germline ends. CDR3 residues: CATSRNSGRGYEQYF. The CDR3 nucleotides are TGTGCCACCAGCAGAAACTCGGGTCGGGGGTACGAGCAGTACTTC.

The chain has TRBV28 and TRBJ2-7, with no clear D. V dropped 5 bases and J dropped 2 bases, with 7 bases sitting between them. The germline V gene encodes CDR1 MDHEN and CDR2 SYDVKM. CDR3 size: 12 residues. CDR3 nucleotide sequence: TGTGCCAGCAGTCCTTCCCCCTACGAGCAGTACTTC. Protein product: CASSPSPYEQYF.

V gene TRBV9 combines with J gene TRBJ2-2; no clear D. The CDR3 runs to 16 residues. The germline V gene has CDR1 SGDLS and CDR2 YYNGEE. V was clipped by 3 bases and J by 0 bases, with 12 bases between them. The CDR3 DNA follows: TGTGCCAGCAGCGAGTGGGTAGGGTCGAACACCGGGGAGCTGTTTTTT. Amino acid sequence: CASSEWVGSNTGELFF. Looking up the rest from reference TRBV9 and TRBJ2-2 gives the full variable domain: DSGVTQTPKHLITATGQRVTLRCSPRSGDLSVYWYQQSLDQGLQFLIQYYNGEERAKGNILERFSAQQFPDLHSELNLSSLELGDSALYFCASSEWVGSNTGELFFGEGSRLTVL.

The DNA of the CDR3 is TGCGCCAGCAGCCTCCCCACAGGGGGCCACACCGGGGAGCTGTTTTTT. Protein sequence: CASSLPTGGHTGELFF. The chain couples TRBV5-1 to TRBJ2-2; 9 bases match TRBD1. The J segment lost 3 bases and the V segment lost 4 bases, leaving 7 bases of the junction unmatched. Germline CDR1 is SGHRS and CDR2 is YFSETQ. The length of the CDR3 is 16 residues.

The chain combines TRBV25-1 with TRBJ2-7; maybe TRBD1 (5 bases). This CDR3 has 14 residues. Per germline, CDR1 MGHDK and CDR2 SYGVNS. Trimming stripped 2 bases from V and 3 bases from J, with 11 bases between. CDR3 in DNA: TGTGCCAGCAGTGAACAGGGAAAACACTACGAGCAGTACTTC. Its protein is CASSEQGKHYEQYF.

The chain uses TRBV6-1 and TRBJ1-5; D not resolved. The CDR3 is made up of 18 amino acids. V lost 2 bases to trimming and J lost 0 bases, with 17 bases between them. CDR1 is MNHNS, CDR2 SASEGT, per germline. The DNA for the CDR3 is TGTGCCAGCAGTGAATACTCTACGGCACAATATAGCAATCAGCCCCAGCATTTT. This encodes CASSEYSTAQYSNQPQHF.

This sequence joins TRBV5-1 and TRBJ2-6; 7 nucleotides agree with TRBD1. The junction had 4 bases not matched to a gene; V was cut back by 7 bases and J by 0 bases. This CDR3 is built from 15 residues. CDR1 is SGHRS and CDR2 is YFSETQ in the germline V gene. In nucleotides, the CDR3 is TGCGCCAGCCTCCCAGGGGGCTCTGGGGCCAACGTCCTGACTTTC. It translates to CASLPGGSGANVLTF.